One sample yielded the 27 T cell receptor beta chains listed below, sequenced in a study of blood T cell repertoires in COVID-19 (dated by TCRdb to the early 2020s). The library was generated by the immunoSEQ multiplex PCR assay. Drawn from immuneACCESS, this table holds only the in-frame rearrangements with V and J called that TCRdb kept. Clones are partly lost; checked studies trace under half to an unresolved V gene and leave the rest unexplained. Recorded for this sample are 170,000 or so clones; about four fifths of them occurred a single time. In total, the top ten clones hold roughly 6.8% of the sample. The sequencing sample was made of peripheral blood. These receptor sequences come from a man in his 70s with active or convalescent COVID-19.

The genes are TRBV7-2 and TRBJ2-7; no clear D. V gave up 5 bases and J gave up 6 bases, with 17 bases separating them. This CDR3 has 14 amino acids. The germline V gene has CDR1 SGHTA and CDR2 FQGNSA. The DNA of the CDR3 is TGTGCCAGCAGCCTTACCCCTCTAGAACGCGAGCAGTACTTC. Its protein is CASSLTPLEREQYF.

The chain is built from TRBV3-1 (or the pseudogene TRBV3-2) and TRBJ1-6; 7 bases fit TRBD1. CDR1 LGHDT and CDR2 YNNKEL come from the germline V gene (reference sequence). With 4 bases clipped from V and 8 bases from J, the junction kept 5 bases outside the gene matches. The CDR3 covers 14 residues. The CDR3 DNA is TGTGCCAGCAGCCGAAGTGGACAGGATTCACCCCTCCACTTT. Its protein is CASSRSGQDSPLHF.

The chain carries TRBV9 and TRBJ2-1, with 7 positions matching TRBD2. The V gene end was trimmed by 0 bases and the J gene end by 10 bases; junction bases not matched to a gene: 4. The CDR3 is 13 residues long. Germline V gene data show CDR1 as SGDLS and CDR2 as YYNGEE. The CDR3 spells CASSVVAGPEQFF. The CDR3 nucleotides read TGTGCCAGCAGCGTAGTAGCGGGTCCCGAGCAGTTCTTC. The full variable domain, in which reference TRBV9 and TRBJ2-1 provide the parts outside the CDR3, is DSGVTQTPKHLITATGQRVTLRCSPRSGDLSVYWYQQSLDQGLQFLIQYYNGEERAKGNILERFSAQQFPDLHSELNLSSLELGDSALYFCASSVVAGPEQFFGPGTRLTVL.

The chain employs TRBV3-1 (or the pseudogene TRBV3-2) and TRBJ1-2; TRBD1 aligns across 8 bases. This CDR3 is built from 14 residues. The germline V gene has CDR1 LGHDT and CDR2 YNNKEL (reference sequence). V shed 1 base, J shed 5 bases, and the junction held 3 bases outside the gene matches. The CDR3 region is CASSQVGQGYGYTF. The CDR3 nucleotides read TGTGCCAGCAGCCAAGTCGGACAGGGTTATGGCTACACCTTC.

CDR3 sequence reads: CASSRGGREDQPQHF. CDR3 nucleotides: TGTGCCAGCAGTCGAGGGGGCCGAGAAGATCAGCCCCAGCATTTT. The genes are TRBV6-2 or TRBV6-3 and TRBJ1-5, with 7 bases aligning to TRBD1. With V trimmed by 5 bases and J by 5 bases, 9 bases remained unmatched. The CDR3 length is 15 residues. Germline CDR1 MNHEY, CDR2 SVGEGT.

The V and J genes are TRBV13 and TRBJ1-3, with a tentative D call TRBD1 (5 bases). The CDR3 is made up of 14 amino acids. CDR1 is PRHDT, CDR2 FYEKMQ, per germline (reference sequence). Trimming cost V 6 bases and J 2 bases, with 11 bases left between them. CDR3 amino acids: CASSPTEAGNTIYF. CDR3 bases: TGTGCCAGCAGTCCGACAGAGGCTGGAAACACCATATATTTT.

The chain employs TRBV9 and TRBJ1-6; D is ambiguous. The V gene's germline CDR1 is SGDLS and CDR2 YYNGEE. Trimming pared 0 bases from V and 3 bases from J, leaving 10 bases between. The CDR3 totals 16 residues. CDR3 protein: CASSVGGSSYNSPLHF. The CDR3 DNA is TGTGCCAGCAGCGTAGGTGGGAGCAGCTATAATTCACCCCTCCACTTT.

The chain employs TRBV27 and TRBJ2-2; the match to TRBD2 covers 15 bases. This CDR3 is built from 15 residues. Germline CDR1 MNHEY, CDR2 SMNVEV (reference sequence). Trimming took 6 bases from V and 6 from J; bases not matched to a gene: 2. CDR3 DNA: TGTGCCAGCAGCGGACTAGCGGGAGGGGCCGGGGAGCTGTTTTTT. It yields the protein CASSGLAGGAGELFF.

The chain is built from TRBV29-1 and TRBJ1-2, with D uncertain. The CDR3 has 14 amino acids. Trimming pared 6 bases from V and 3 bases from J, leaving 17 bases between. The germline V gene encodes CDR1 SQVTM and CDR2 ANQGSEA. The CDR3 nucleotides are TGCAGCGTGGAGGACCGAGACGGATACTATGGCTACACCTTC. This translates into CSVEDRDGYYGYTF.

The CDR3, as DNA: TGTGCCAGCAGCTTGTGGGGGGACAACACCGGGGAGCTGTTTTTT. Translated: CASSLWGDNTGELFF. The genes are TRBV5-5 and TRBJ2-2; the D gene is possibly TRBD2 (6 bases). Per germline, CDR1 SGHKS and CDR2 YYEKEE (reference sequence). There are 15 residues in the CDR3. Trimming took 1 base from V and 2 from J, leaving 9 bases between them. Variable domain in full (rest from reference TRBV5-5 and TRBJ2-2): DAGVTQSPTHLIKTRGQQVTLRCSPISGHKSVSWYQQVLGQGPQFIFQYYEKEERGRGNFPDRFSARQFPNYSSELNVNALLLGDSALYLCASSLWGDNTGELFFGEGSRLTVL.

V and J are TRBV9 and TRBJ1-6; 8 bases map to TRBD1. Germline V gene sequence: CDR1 SGDLS, CDR2 YYNGEE. The CDR3 is made up of 15 amino acids. The V segment lost 3 bases and the J segment 6 bases; nucleotides outside the gene matches: 5. The CDR3 DNA reads TGTGCCAGCAGCGGTGGACAGGGCCTTAATTCACCCCTCCACTTT. The encoded protein is CASSGGQGLNSPLHF. Combining the CDR3 with reference TRBV9 and TRBJ1-6 gives the whole variable domain DSGVTQTPKHLITATGQRVTLRCSPRSGDLSVYWYQQSLDQGLQFLIQYYNGEERAKGNILERFSAQQFPDLHSELNLSSLELGDSALYFCASSGGQGLNSPLHFGNGTRLTVT.

As concerns this clone: Other DNA sequences from this sample encode an identical CDR3 as well. The rearrangement joins TRBV5-1 to TRBJ1-5; 10 bases align to TRBD1. The trim removed 4 bases at V and 5 bases at J, leaving 3 bases unmatched. Germline loops: CDR1 SGHRS, CDR2 YFSETQ. The CDR3 runs to 14 residues. The CDR3 is CASSLGQGDQPQHF. Written as DNA, the CDR3 is TGCGCCAGCAGCCTTGGACAGGGGGATCAGCCCCAGCATTTT.

The genes are TRBV7-9 and TRBJ1-2; D gene uncertain. Germline CDR1 reads SEHNR; CDR2 reads FQNEAQ (reference sequence). This CDR3 spans 16 amino acids. V gave up 4 bases and J gave up 1 base, with 16 bases separating them. Here the CDR3 DNA reads TGTGCCAGCAGCTCCGGGAAAAGTAATAATAACTATGGCTACACCTTC. This sequence encodes CASSSGKSNNNYGYTF.

The genes are TRBV27 and TRBJ1-5, with TRBD1 matching over 10 bases. This CDR3 is built from 19 residues. Germline CDR1 reads MNHEY; CDR2 reads SMNVEV (reference sequence). With V trimmed by 8 bases and J by 0 bases, 16 bases remained unmatched. CDR3 sequence reads: CASRPGQGSLFGSNQPQHF. The DNA for the CDR3 is TGTGCCAGCCGTCCGGGACAGGGGAGTCTATTCGGTAGCAATCAGCCCCAGCATTTT.

This rearrangement joins TRBV7-9 to TRBJ1-1; weak D call: TRBD1 (5 bases). V was trimmed by 8 bases and J by 1 base, leaving 14 bases between them. The CDR3 length is 14 residues. CDR1 is SEHNR, CDR2 FQNEAQ, per germline (reference sequence). For the CDR3, the DNA is TGTGCCAGCTTGCGTGGACACGAGAACACTGAAGCTTTCTTT. The encoded protein is CASLRGHENTEAFF.

The chain couples TRBV2 to TRBJ1-5; D is undetermined. The germline V gene has CDR1 SNHLY and CDR2 FYNNEI. This CDR3 has 16 amino acids. V was cut by 1 base and J by 3 bases, with 13 bases left in between. CDR3 in DNA: TGTGCCAGCAGTGAAGGGGGAGGGTACTACAATCAGCCCCAGCATTTT. Residues: CASSEGGGYYNQPQHF.

The chain uses TRBV11-1 and TRBJ1-1, with D possibly TRBD1 on 6 matching bases. The CDR3 contains 15 residues. V lost 1 base and J lost 3, with 12 bases in between. In germline, CDR1 is SGHAT, CDR2 FQDESV (reference sequence). CDR3 in amino acids: CASSLETGFYTEAFF. In nucleotides, the CDR3 is TGTGCCAGCAGCTTAGAGACAGGCTTTTACACTGAAGCTTTCTTT.

V is TRBV5-1 and J is TRBJ1-1; unclear D gene. CDR1 is SGHRS and CDR2 is YFSETQ in the germline V gene. Trimming removed 5 bases from V and 1 base from J, with 9 bases in between. CDR3 length: 13 residues. CDR3 nucleotides: TGCGCCAGCAGGGCTTCCCAGAACACTGAAGCTTTCTTT. Translating it yields CASRASQNTEAFF.

The chain uses TRBV5-1 and TRBJ2-1; TRBD2 is a possible D gene (5 bases). The length of the CDR3 is 16 residues. Per germline, CDR1 SGHRS and CDR2 YFSETQ. The V gene lost 4 bases and the J gene lost 1 base, with 15 bases spanning the gap. The CDR3 loop reads CASSPQAGVSYNEQFF. CDR3 bases: TGCGCCAGCAGCCCTCAGGCCGGGGTATCCTACAATGAGCAGTTCTTC.

The V call is TRBV28, the J call TRBJ2-7, with 7 positions matching TRBD2. Germline loops: CDR1 MDHEN, CDR2 SYDVKM. The CDR3 length is 17 residues. Trimming at V came to 3 bases and at J to 1 base, leaving 12 bases not matched to a gene. The CDR3 DNA reads as TGTGCCAGCAGTTTGGGGTCAGAGGGGACTATATCCTACGAGCAGTACTTC. This translates into CASSLGSEGTISYEQYF.

The CDR3 coding sequence is TGTGCCAGCAGCCAAGAGAGTTTTAGGACAGTGCAAGAGACCCAGTACTTC. Translation: CASSQESFRTVQETQYF. V is TRBV3-1 (or the pseudogene TRBV3-2) and J is TRBJ2-5; TRBD1 might be the D (6 bases). CDR3 length: 17 residues. Per the germline V gene, CDR1 is LGHDT and CDR2 is YNNKEL (reference sequence). Trimming took 0 bases from V and 2 from J, leaving 16 bases between them.

As DNA, the CDR3 is TGTGCCAGCAGCGCCATAACAGGCGCCGGGGAGCTGTTTTTT. It translates to CASSAITGAGELFF. V usage is TRBV9 and J usage is TRBJ2-2; D is perhaps TRBD1 (5 bases). V lost 3 bases and J 6 bases, leaving 12 bases between the germline ends. Germline-derived CDR1 and CDR2 are SGDLS and YYNGEE. This CDR3 is 14 amino acids long.

This clone was observed a handful of times. This sequence joins TRBV7-9 and TRBJ1-1, with D perhaps TRBD1 (6 bases). CDR1 is SEHNR and CDR2 is FQNEAQ in the germline V gene (reference sequence). The ends were cut back, 1 base at V and 2 bases at J, with 20 bases in the middle. The CDR3 is 18 residues long. The CDR3, as DNA: TGTGCCAGCAGCTTAGAAGGGGCAGGGGCTGGAGTTAACACTGAAGCTTTCTTT. Translation gives CASSLEGAGAGVNTEAFF.

This chain uses TRBV18 with TRBJ1-1, with 8 nucleotides matching TRBD1. Germline V lookup: CDR1 KGHSH, CDR2 LQKENI. J gave up 5 bases and V 3 bases, and 5 bases lay outside the gene matches. CDR3 length equals 14 residues. The CDR3 bases are TGTGCCAGCTCACCTACCGACAGGGGTACTGAAGCTTTCTTT. As protein: CASSPTDRGTEAFF.

The sample holds a few counts of this clone. The chain carries TRBV19 and TRBJ2-2; 12 bases are a match to TRBD1. The CDR3 has 16 residues. Germline CDR1 is LNHDA and CDR2 is SQIVND (reference sequence). Germline trimming cut 3 bases from V and 6 bases from J; bases unmatched to any gene: 5. The CDR3 here is CASSMGQGAGAGELFF. CDR3 DNA: TGTGCCAGTAGTATGGGACAGGGGGCTGGAGCCGGGGAGCTGTTTTTT.

This clone is a singleton in its sample. The chain employs TRBV28 and TRBJ2-7; 7 nucleotides agree with TRBD1. The length of the CDR3 is 15 residues. Germline V gene lookup returns CDR1 MDHEN and CDR2 SYDVKM. The trim removed 0 bases at V and 2 bases at J, leaving 4 bases unmatched. As DNA, the CDR3 is TGTGCCAGCAGTTTATGGTCGGGACAGACCTACGAGCAGTACTTC. It specifies CASSLWSGQTYEQYF.

The chain joins TRBV9 to TRBJ1-1; no definite D call. The CDR3 extends over 14 amino acids. The germline V and J ends were trimmed by 1 base and 4 bases, with 11 bases remaining between them. CDR1 and CDR2 (germline): SGDLS, YYNGEE. The CDR3 DNA reads TGTGCCAGCAGCGTAACGGGTGAGGTCACTGAAGCTTTCTTT. Amino acids: CASSVTGEVTEAFF. The full variable domain, rest sourced from reference TRBV9 and TRBJ1-1, is DSGVTQTPKHLITATGQRVTLRCSPRSGDLSVYWYQQSLDQGLQFLIQYYNGEERAKGNILERFSAQQFPDLHSELNLSSLELGDSALYFCASSVTGEVTEAFFGQGTRLTVV.